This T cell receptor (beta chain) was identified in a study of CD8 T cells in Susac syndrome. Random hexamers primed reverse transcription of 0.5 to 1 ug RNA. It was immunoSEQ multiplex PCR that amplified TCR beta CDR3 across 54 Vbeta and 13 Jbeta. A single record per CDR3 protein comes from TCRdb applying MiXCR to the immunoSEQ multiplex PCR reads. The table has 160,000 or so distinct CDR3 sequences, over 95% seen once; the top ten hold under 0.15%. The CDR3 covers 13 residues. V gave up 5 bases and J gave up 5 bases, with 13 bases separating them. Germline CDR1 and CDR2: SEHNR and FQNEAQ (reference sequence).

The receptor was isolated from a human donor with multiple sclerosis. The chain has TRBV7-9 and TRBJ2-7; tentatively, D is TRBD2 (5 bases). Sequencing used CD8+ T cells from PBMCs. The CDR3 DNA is TGTGCCAGCAGCGATGGACTCACTCACGAGCAGTACGTC. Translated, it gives CASSDGLTHEQYV.